The rows below give T cell receptor beta chains drawn from one sample of a study of Tregs in tolerant kidney transplant recipients. Only in-frame clones appear in the TCRdb table, and some are missing; sequencing was by immunoSEQ multiplex PCR. The repertoire consists of fewer than 95,000 clones, with over 85% occurring once and the leading ten covering about 1.5%. The sequencing used CD4+ T cells from blood (PBMCs), collected 12 months after the transplant. Receptor source: a human patient who received a combined kidney and bone marrow transplant. Some T cells could come from the graft donor. Both conserved end residues are part of each CDR3. The D gene is left open where the match is weak. Where a row states a size, it is once, few, many or the class of an expanded clone; other rows omit it.

d_call j_call clone_size v_call cdr3_aa cdr3_nt
. TRBJ1-1 . TRBV6-6 CASSSTGTATEAFF TGTGCCAGCAGTAGCACAGGGACGGCCACTGAAGCTTTCTTT
TRBD1 TRBJ1-1 . TRBV9 CASSGTWGTGNTEAFF TGTGCCAGCAGCGGAACATGGGGGACAGGCAACACTGAAGCTTTCTTT
. TRBJ1-4 few TRBV4-3 CASSQDPGSDEKLFF TGCGCCAGCAGCCAAGATCCGGGGTCCGATGAAAAACTGTTTTTT
TRBD2 TRBJ2-7 . TRBV4-1 CASSQDVGLAGRRTYEQYF TGCGCCAGCAGCCAAGATGTGGGACTAGCGGGGAGGAGGACCTACGAGCAGTACTTC
. TRBJ2-3 . TRBV4-3 CASSPPGRITDTQYF TGCGCCAGCAGCCCGCCAGGGAGGATCACAGATACGCAGTATTTT
TRBD1 TRBJ1-2 . TRBV5-4 CASSPTPGGIYGYTF TGTGCCAGCAGCCCCACGCCAGGGGGGATCTATGGCTACACCTTC
TRBD1 TRBJ2-2 . TRBV7-9 CASSLRGPSSLNPTGELFF TGTGCCAGCAGCTTAAGGGGGCCCAGCAGTTTGAATCCCACCGGGGAGCTGTTTTTT
. TRBJ1-4 . TRBV19 CASSLGGATNEKLFF TGTGCCAGTAGCCTGGGGGGTGCAACTAATGAAAAACTGTTTTTT
TRBD1 TRBJ2-7 . TRBV27 CASRAGQASYEQYF TGTGCCAGCAGGGCGGGACAGGCGTCCTACGAGCAGTACTTC
TRBD2 TRBJ2-1 once TRBV9 CASSVGRRGGNEQFF TGTGCCAGCAGCGTAGGTCGGCGGGGGGGCAATGAGCAGTTCTTC
. TRBJ1-6 . TRBV30 CAWRPGIVRETSPLHF TGTGCCTGGAGGCCCGGTATAGTTCGAGAAACTTCACCCCTCCACTTT
TRBD2 TRBJ2-1 . TRBV29-1 CSVTPRLAGKRYNEQFF TGCAGCGTTACCCCCCGACTAGCGGGAAAACGTTACAATGAGCAGTTCTTC
. TRBJ1-5 . TRBV19 CASSQQVGGQPQHF TGTGCCAGTAGCCAACAAGTAGGGGGTCAGCCCCAGCATTTT
TRBD1 TRBJ2-1 . TRBV29-1 CSVQRTGPSTAYNEQFF TGCAGCGTTCAGAGGACAGGGCCCTCAACCGCCTACAATGAGCAGTTCTTC
TRBD2 TRBJ2-5 . TRBV2 CASSDWASGGARGLQETQYF TGTGCCAGCAGTGACTGGGCTAGCGGGGGGGCGCGGGGACTCCAAGAGACCCAGTACTTC
TRBD1 TRBJ1-4 few TRBV19 CASSHRGTPTNEKLFF TGTGCCAGTAGCCACAGGGGGACGCCAACTAATGAAAAACTGTTTTTT
TRBD2 TRBJ2-5 . TRBV9 CASSPLAGGYQETQYF TGTGCCAGCAGCCCTCTAGCGGGGGGGTACCAAGAGACCCAGTACTTC
. TRBJ2-3 . TRBV13 CASSLYVVPTDTQYF TGTGCCAGCAGCCTTTACGTAGTGCCCACAGATACGCAGTATTTT
. TRBJ1-1 . TRBV15 CATSRAGTLNTEAFF TGTGCCACCAGCAGAGCCGGGACACTCAACACTGAAGCTTTCTTT
TRBD1 TRBJ2-4 . TRBV28 CASSYNSRGRLAKNIQYF TGTGCCAGCAGTTATAACAGCAGGGGGCGCTTGGCCAAAAACATTCAGTACTTC
. TRBJ1-4 . TRBV6-1 CASRGSALEKLFF TGTGCCAGCCGCGGATCAGCCTTGGAAAAACTGTTTTTT
. TRBJ2-5 . TRBV7-3 CASSWTPQETQYF TGTGCCAGCAGCTGGACACCCCAAGAGACCCAGTACTTC
. TRBJ1-2 . TRBV7-8 CASSLTRANYGYTF TGTGCCAGCAGCTTAACGAGGGCTAACTATGGCTACACCTTC
. TRBJ2-7 . TRBV11-2 CASSLVRVGAQYF TGTGCCAGCAGCTTAGTCAGGGTGGGGGCGCAGTACTTC
TRBD1 TRBJ2-2 . TRBV9 CASRPRDSSTGELFF TGTGCCAGCAGACCCCGGGACAGCTCCACCGGGGAGCTGTTTTTT
. TRBJ2-1 . TRBV4-3 CASSQEVVYYNEQFF TGCGCCAGCAGCCAAGAAGTGGTCTACTACAATGAGCAGTTCTTC
TRBD1 TRBJ2-6 . TRBV2 CASSEGTGVVLTF TGTGCCAGCAGTGAGGGGACAGGGGTCGTCCTGACTTTC
TRBD2 TRBJ2-2 . TRBV5-1 CASSPGGARTGELFF TGCGCCAGCAGCCCGGGGGGGGCGCGAACCGGGGAGCTGTTTTTT
TRBD1 TRBJ1-5 . TRBV4-2 CASSQGNRGPYNQPQHF TGTGCCAGCAGCCAAGGCAACAGGGGGCCCTACAATCAGCCCCAGCATTTT
. TRBJ2-4 . TRBV21-1 CASSNQGRSKNIQYF TGTGCCAGCAGCAATCAGGGTCGGTCCAAAAACATTCAGTACTTC
. TRBJ2-1 . TRBV21-1 CASSKVAGGLSGEQFF TGTGCCAGCAGCAAAGTGGCAGGGGGCCTCTCAGGGGAGCAGTTCTTC
. TRBJ2-3 . TRBV30 CAWSVQVAFTDTQYF TGTGCCTGGAGTGTGCAGGTAGCGTTCACAGATACGCAGTATTTT
. TRBJ2-5 . TRBV9 CASSVGSLGGETQYF TGTGCCAGCAGCGTAGGTAGCCTCGGGGGTGAGACCCAGTACTTC
. TRBJ2-3 . TRBV2 CASSVLVSTDTQYF TGTGCCAGCAGTGTGCTAGTATCAACAGATACGCAGTATTTT
. TRBJ1-3 . TRBV28 CASSFPGERNTIYF TGTGCCAGCAGTTTTCCAGGGGAGCGAAACACCATATATTTT
. TRBJ1-6 . TRBV6-1 CASRTDTNSPLHF TGTGCCAGCAGAACGGACACTAATTCACCCCTCCACTTT
TRBD2 TRBJ2-1 . TRBV4-1 CASSQSIAGGTSYNEQFF TGCGCCAGCAGCCAATCAATAGCGGGAGGGACTTCCTACAATGAGCAGTTCTTC
TRBD2 TRBJ2-7 . TRBV6-1 CASSDPGLAGGPPYEQYF TGTGCCAGCAGTGATCCGGGACTAGCGGGGGGACCGCCTTACGAGCAGTACTTC
. TRBJ1-1 once TRBV7-9 CASSREGFGDTEAFF TGTGCCAGCAGCCGGGAGGGGTTTGGGGACACTGAAGCTTTCTTT
. TRBJ2-7 . TRBV7-6 CASSLGRDYEQYF TGTGCCAGCAGCCTCGGGAGAGATTACGAGCAGTACTTC
TRBD2 TRBJ2-3 once TRBV15 CATSSGRFLTDTQYF TGTGCCACCAGCAGCGGGAGGTTTTTAACAGATACGCAGTATTTT
. TRBJ1-2 . TRBV30 CAWSVNQVGYTF TGTGCCTGGAGTGTAAATCAGGTTGGCTACACCTTC
TRBD2 TRBJ2-3 . TRBV4-2 CASSQDLHVGLAFTDTQYF TGTGCCAGCAGCCAAGATCTCCATGTGGGACTAGCGTTCACAGATACGCAGTATTTT
. TRBJ1-2 . TRBV18 CASSPDRLAGYTF TGTGCCAGCTCACCCGACAGACTCGCGGGCTACACCTTC
. TRBJ1-1 . TRBV12-5 CASGLVFFGRRSGNTEAFF TGTGCTAGTGGTTTGGTATTTTTCGGTCGAAGGTCAGGCAACACTGAAGCTTTCTTT
TRBD1 TRBJ1-5 . TRBV10-1 CASNPTGDSNQPQHF TGCGCCAGCAACCCGACAGGGGATAGCAATCAGCCCCAGCATTTT
TRBD2 TRBJ2-4 . TRBV4-3 CASSQGGSIQYF TGCGCCAGCAGCCAGGGCGGGAGCATTCAGTACTTC
TRBD2 TRBJ2-1 . TRBV13 CASSWLAGGKNEQFF TGTGCCAGCAGCTGGCTAGCGGGAGGGAAGAATGAGCAGTTCTTC
. TRBJ1-5 . TRBV28 CAGRSRGYSNQPQHF TGTGCCGGCCGGAGTAGGGGATATAGCAATCAGCCCCAGCATTTT
. TRBJ1-5 . TRBV4-3 CASSQAYDSSNQPQHF TGCGCCAGCAGCCAGGCCTACGACAGTAGCAATCAGCCCCAGCATTTT
TRBD1 TRBJ2-5 once TRBV6-4 CARRQGRLPGETQYF TGTGCCCGAAGACAGGGTCGATTGCCGGGAGAGACCCAGTACTTC
. TRBJ2-3 . TRBV7-2 CASSPETGVITDTQYF TGTGCCAGCAGCCCGGAGACAGGTGTGATCACAGATACGCAGTATTTT
. TRBJ1-4 . TRBV7-7 CASSGGGGRNEKLFF TGTGCCAGCAGCGGGGGAGGAGGAAGAAATGAAAAACTGTTTTTT
TRBD2 TRBJ2-2 . TRBV6-1 CASSEGLLTGELFF TGTGCCAGCAGTGAGGGACTACTCACCGGGGAGCTGTTTTTT
TRBD2 TRBJ2-3 . TRBV18 CASSPPTSVADTQYF TGTGCCAGCTCACCACCGACTAGCGTAGCAGATACGCAGTATTTT
. TRBJ2-2 . TRBV5-1 CASSFYGELFF TGCGCCAGCAGCTTTTACGGGGAGCTGTTTTTT
. TRBJ2-2 once TRBV7-2 CASSHQGIANTGELFF TGTGCCAGCAGCCATCAGGGGATCGCGAACACCGGGGAGCTGTTTTTT
. TRBJ1-2 . TRBV7-2 CASSLAGDGYTF TGTGCCAGCAGCTTAGCCGGGGATGGCTACACCTTC
. TRBJ1-1 . TRBV9 CASNGGGHYTEAFF TGTGCCAGCAACGGGGGGGGACATTACACTGAAGCTTTCTTT
. TRBJ1-3 once TRBV14 CASSQENRGNTIYF TGTGCCAGCAGCCAAGAAAACAGAGGAAACACCATATATTTT